This T cell receptor beta chain is drawn from a study of T cells in Graves' hyperthyroidism and ophthalmopathy. This clonotype has ten or more counts. The germline CDR1 and CDR2 sequences are LNHDA and SQIVND (reference sequence). The CDR3 runs 14 residues. The ends lost 7 bases at V and 7 bases at J; junction bases unmatched: 9. Uncontrolled infection, other autoimmune disease, pregnancy or lactation excluded patients. Amplified regions were TCR beta CDR3 sequences from RNA transcripts. An initial round of RT-PCR targeting the TCR CDR3 relied on the HTBI primer set. MiXCR was run by TCRdb on the multiplex PCR reads, yielding one entry per CDR3 protein. The data contain approximately 620,000 distinct CDR3 sequences, roughly 13% of them singletons.

The sample comprised blood. The receptor's source is a woman in her 30s with Graves' hyperthyroidism that later progressed to Graves' ophthalmopathy. The gene calls are TRBV19 and TRBJ1-4; 7 bases map to TRBD1. The CDR3 nucleotides are TGTGCCAGTAAGGAACAGGGGTTTCGTGAAAAACTGTTTTTT. This translates into CASKEQGFREKLFF.